This TCR beta chain was identified during a study of cytomegalovirus exposure and HLA in healthy donors. Study overall: The 120 validation repertoires, a later analysis reported, used the same platform as the approximately 670 repertoires from the first cohort. General observations from the study: The study recorded around 160 TCR beta chains that were cytomegalovirus-associated. A subsequent analysis found that TCR clusters from the first cohort also tended to co-occur in the 120 or so validation repertoires, with roughly 95% of cluster scores above 0.

The germline V gene encodes CDR1 MNHEY and CDR2 SVGAGI. The CDR3 length is 15 residues. V was cut by 6 bases and J by 2 bases, with 14 bases left in between. Profiled with immunoSEQ multiplex PCR; TCRdb holds only in-frame clones, not every one. The sample carries around 300,000 clones, around 90% recorded once. About this clone: Its target is unknown.

The donors were part of the validation cohort, which consisted of 120 subjects and was separate from the first cohort of about 650 subjects. This receptor was identified in a woman in her 30s in good health and CMV-seropositive. V usage is TRBV6-5 and J usage is TRBJ2-1; unclear D gene. Sequenced input: PBMCs. The CDR3 sequence is CASRRPGIPYNEQFF. CDR3 in DNA: TGTGCCAGCAGACGACCGGGCATTCCCTACAATGAGCAGTTCTTC.